This entry concerns a single T cell receptor beta chain. Method: immunoSEQ multiplex PCR; TCRdb's copy keeps in-frame clones and lacks some. The sample records around 250,000 clones, 86% being singletons. The sample comes from a study of blood T cell repertoires in COVID-19. Overall study context: Sample material is recorded as cDNA or gDNA derived from T cells, B-cell-depleted T cells, or PBMCs.

The germline V and J ends were trimmed by 3 bases and 6 bases, with 11 bases remaining between them. Germline V gene data show CDR1 as DFQATT and CDR2 as SNEGSKA (reference sequence). The CDR3 is 13 amino acids. The sequencing input was peripheral blood. This TCR was sampled from a woman aged 60-75 years who had recovered from COVID-19. The gene calls are TRBV20-1 and TRBJ2-2, with no clear D. CDR3 bases: TGCAGTGCTAGTCACACAAGCGCCGGGGAGCTGTTTTTT. Protein product: CSASHTSAGELFF.